The rows below give T cell receptor beta chains drawn from one sample of a study of molecular identifiers for immune sequencing clone quantification. TCRdb processed the PCR reads anew with MiXCR; each CDR3 protein has one entry. This sample has about 65,000 distinct CDR3 sequences, with roughly 17% found just once. Sequencing was performed on naive CD8+ T cells from blood, with Jurkat cell RNA spiked in. The receptors here all came from a human donor in good health. Some libraries in this study had Jurkat cell RNA spiked in. CDR3s include the opening cysteine and the closing phenylalanine or tryptophan. D genes are given only for firm matches. Only part of the rows carry a size: once, few, many, or a class if the clone is expanded.

size,D,J,V,length,CDR3,DNA
few,TRBD2,TRBJ2-1,TRBV20-1,19,CSAMGLADTLGIQYNEQFF,TGCAGTGCTATGGGACTAGCGGATACCCTCGGGATACAATACAATGAGCAGTTCTTC
many,TRBD1,TRBJ2-7,TRBV7-9,15,CASSSSGTGYYEQYF,TGTGCCAGCAGCAGCTCCGGGACAGGATACTACGAGCAGTACTTC
many,NA,TRBJ1-1,TRBV4-3,14,CASSQGEGVTEAFF,TGCGCCAGCAGCCAAGGAGAGGGCGTGACTGAAGCTTTCTTT
many,TRBD1,TRBJ2-3,TRBV11-2,16,CASSFDGQGSTDTQYF,TGTGCCAGCAGCTTTGACGGACAGGGTAGCACAGATACGCAGTATTTT
many,NA,TRBJ1-2,TRBV10-3,14,CAISEGGGNYGYTF,TGTGCCATCAGTGAGGGCGGCGGCAACTATGGCTACACCTTC
many,NA,TRBJ2-7,TRBV7-2,13,CASSLVPGNEQYF,TGTGCCAGCAGCTTAGTCCCAGGGAACGAGCAGTACTTC
many,TRBD1,TRBJ2-7,TRBV25-1,13,CASRDSSSYEQYF,TGTGCCAGCCGGGACAGCTCGTCCTACGAGCAGTACTTC
many,TRBD1,TRBJ2-3,TRBV5-1,15,CASSPWDRSTDTQYF,TGCGCCAGCAGCCCCTGGGACAGGAGCACAGATACGCAGTATTTT
few,NA,TRBJ2-1,TRBV9,15,CASSVVSSSYNEQFF,TGTGCCAGCAGCGTAGTTTCTAGCTCCTACAATGAGCAGTTCTTC
many,TRBD2,TRBJ2-3,TRBV5-4,16,CASSLGQAGVPDTQYF,TGTGCCAGCAGCTTGGGGCAAGCGGGAGTACCAGATACGCAGTATTTT
many,NA,TRBJ2-3,TRBV6-1,13,CASRRGSTDTQYF,TGTGCCAGCAGGAGGGGTTCTACAGATACGCAGTATTTT
many,TRBD1,TRBJ2-7,TRBV28,13,CASQTGISYEQYF,TGTGCCAGTCAGACAGGGATCTCCTACGAGCAGTACTTC
many,TRBD2,TRBJ2-7,TRBV28,13,CATRTSGAYEQYF,TGTGCCACCAGGACTAGCGGTGCCTACGAGCAGTACTTC
many,NA,TRBJ2-1,TRBV10-2,11,CASSVFNEQFF,TGCGCCAGCAGTGTTTTCAATGAGCAGTTCTTC
NA,TRBD2,TRBJ2-1,TRBV10-2,17,CASRERTSGRFYNEQFF,TGCGCCAGCAGAGAACGGACTAGCGGGAGGTTCTACAATGAGCAGTTCTTC
many,TRBD2,TRBJ2-1,TRBV11-2,21,CASSSWTSGRRGGGSYNEQFF,TGTGCCAGCAGCTCATGGACTAGCGGGAGAAGGGGGGGTGGATCCTACAATGAGCAGTTCTTC
many,TRBD2,TRBJ2-3,TRBV7-9,15,CASSSSGSDLDTQYF,TGTGCCAGCAGCTCGAGCGGGAGCGATTTAGATACGCAGTATTTT
many,TRBD2,TRBJ2-3,TRBV20-1,14,CSAIGESGGDTQYF,TGCAGTGCCATTGGGGAGAGCGGGGGAGATACGCAGTATTTT
many,NA,TRBJ1-1,TRBV5-1,22,CASSPNPPGGDIKTVMNTEAFF,TGCGCCAGCAGCCCAAATCCCCCCGGGGGCGATATAAAAACGGTCATGAACACTGAAGCTTTCTTT
many,NA,TRBJ2-5,TRBV11-3,18,CASSLVQSIRQIRETQYF,TGTGCCAGCAGCTTAGTCCAATCAATTCGACAGATCCGAGAGACCCAGTACTTC
many,NA,TRBJ2-4,TRBV5-4,13,CASSPPDLNIQYF,TGTGCCAGCAGCCCACCCGACTTGAACATTCAGTACTTC
NA,NA,TRBJ1-2,TRBV7-9,15,CASSLTIDPETGYTF,TGTGCCAGCAGCTTAACAATCGACCCAGAGACGGGCTACACCTTC
NA,TRBD1,TRBJ2-2,TRBV11-3,16,CASSDRTGVGTGELFF,TGTGCCAGCAGCGACCGGACAGGCGTAGGCACCGGGGAGCTGTTTTTT
few,TRBD2,TRBJ2-1,TRBV27,15,CASSIGTSGNNEQFF,TGTGCCAGCAGTATTGGGACTAGCGGGAACAATGAGCAGTTCTTC
many,TRBD2,TRBJ2-7,TRBV6-1,15,CASRVTSGRVYEQYF,TGTGCCAGCAGGGTAACTAGCGGGAGAGTGTACGAGCAGTACTTC
many,TRBD1,TRBJ1-1,TRBV27,13,CASSTGGDTEAFF,TGTGCCAGCAGTACAGGGGGCGACACTGAAGCTTTCTTT
few,TRBD1,TRBJ2-7,TRBV19,15,CASSIQGTGGYEQYF,TGTGCCAGTAGTATCCAAGGGACAGGGGGCTACGAGCAGTACTTC
many,NA,TRBJ1-6,TRBV2,18,CASSEANRWSSYNSPLHF,TGTGCCAGCAGTGAAGCGAACAGATGGAGCTCCTATAATTCACCCCTCCACTTT
many,TRBD2,TRBJ2-7,TRBV5-4,15,CASSLTPSGSYEQYF,TGTGCCAGCAGCTTGACCCCTAGCGGGAGCTACGAGCAGTACTTC
many,NA,TRBJ1-6,TRBV19,13,CASKTPGYSPLHF,TGTGCCAGTAAGACTCCAGGGTATTCACCCCTCCACTTT
NA,NA,TRBJ2-5,TRBV12-3/TRBV12-4,15,CASSFSAAFQETQYF,TGTGCCAGCAGTTTTTCCGCGGCCTTTCAAGAGACCCAGTACTTC
many,NA,TRBJ1-2,TRBV5-1,14,CASSLSGTGYGYTF,TGCGCCAGCAGCTTGTCGGGGACCGGCTATGGCTACACCTTC
NA,TRBD2,TRBJ2-1,TRBV20-1,19,CSARDCKSSGTPSYNEQFF,TGCAGTGCTAGAGATTGTAAGTCTAGCGGGACGCCCTCCTACAATGAGCAGTTCTTC
many,TRBD1,TRBJ2-2,TRBV7-2,16,CASSLRTGGYTGELFF,TGTGCCAGCAGCCTCCGGACAGGGGGCTACACCGGGGAGCTGTTTTTT
NA,TRBD1,TRBJ2-7,TRBV5-1,15,CASGGRDRGSYEQYF,TGCGCCAGCGGCGGCCGGGACAGGGGTTCCTACGAGCAGTACTTC
few,NA,TRBJ1-5,TRBV28,15,CASSFGPISNQPQHF,TGTGCCAGCAGTTTTGGGCCGATTAGCAATCAGCCCCAGCATTTT
many,TRBD1,TRBJ2-3,TRBV5-1,13,CASSDRGADTQYF,TGCGCCAGCTCAGACAGGGGAGCAGATACGCAGTATTTT
many,TRBD1,TRBJ2-7,TRBV6-2/TRBV6-3,15,CASNRGTGGTYEQYF,TGTGCCAGCAACCGGGGGACAGGGGGAACCTACGAGCAGTACTTC
many,NA,TRBJ2-7,TRBV7-9,15,CACAPPDRTTYEQYF,TGTGCCTGCGCCCCCCCCGACAGAACTACCTACGAGCAGTACTTC
many,NA,TRBJ2-6,TRBV19,15,CASSSQYSGANVLTF,TGTGCCAGTAGTTCCCAATACTCTGGGGCCAACGTCCTGACTTTC
many,NA,TRBJ2-7,TRBV7-9,15,CASSSQDGPYYEQYF,TGTGCCAGCAGCTCTCAGGACGGACCATACTACGAGCAGTACTTC
NA,NA,TRBJ2-1,TRBV4-1,13,CASSQAVLVEQFF,TGCGCCAGCAGCCAGGCCGTACTAGTTGAGCAGTTCTTC
many,NA,TRBJ2-7,TRBV20-1,13,CSARVEYSYEQYF,TGCAGTGCTAGAGTAGAGTATTCCTACGAGCAGTACTTC
many,NA,TRBJ2-7,TRBV4-1,14,CASSQGWTSYEQYF,TGCGCCAGCAGCCAAGGGTGGACGAGCTACGAGCAGTACTTC
many,TRBD2,TRBJ2-1,TRBV7-2,19,CASLLPREFEREYYNEQFF,TGTGCCAGCTTACTCCCCCGTGAGTTCGAGCGGGAGTATTACAATGAGCAGTTCTTC
many,TRBD2,TRBJ2-3,TRBV7-8,17,CASSLGGASGSPDTQYF,TGTGCCAGCAGCTTAGGGGGCGCTAGCGGGAGTCCAGATACGCAGTATTTT